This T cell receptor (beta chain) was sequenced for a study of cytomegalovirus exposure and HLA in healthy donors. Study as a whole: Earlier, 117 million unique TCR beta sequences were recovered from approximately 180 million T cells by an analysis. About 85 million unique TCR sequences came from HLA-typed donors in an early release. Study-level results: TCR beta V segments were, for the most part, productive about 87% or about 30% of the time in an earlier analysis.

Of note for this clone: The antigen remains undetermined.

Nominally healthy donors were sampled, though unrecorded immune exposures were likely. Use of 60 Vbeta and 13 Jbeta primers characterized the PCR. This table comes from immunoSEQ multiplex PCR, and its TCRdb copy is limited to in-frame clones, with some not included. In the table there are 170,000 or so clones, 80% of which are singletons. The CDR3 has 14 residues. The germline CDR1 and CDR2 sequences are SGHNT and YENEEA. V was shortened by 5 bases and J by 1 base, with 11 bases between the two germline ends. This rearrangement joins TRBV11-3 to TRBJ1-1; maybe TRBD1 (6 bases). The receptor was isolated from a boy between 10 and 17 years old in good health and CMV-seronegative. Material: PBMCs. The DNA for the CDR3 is TGTGCCAGCAGCCTAAGACAGGCGAACACTGAAGCTTTCTTT. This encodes CASSLRQANTEAFF.